This is a list of T cell receptor beta chains from one sample in a study of blood T cell repertoires in COVID-19. TCRdb's copy holds only in-frame clones and misses some; the assay was immunoSEQ multiplex PCR. The sample lists around 250,000 clones, 85% to 90% occurring once. The sample taken for sequencing was PBMCs or T cells enriched from blood (not recorded which). These receptors were obtained from a woman aged 25-40 years with acute COVID-19. CDR3s include the opening cysteine and the closing phenylalanine or tryptophan. D genes are given only for firm matches. Clone size is given for some rows only: seen once, a few or many times, or a class if the clone is expanded.

clone_size	d_call	v_call	j_call	cdr3_aa	cdr3_nt
once	-	TRBV7-2	TRBJ1-2	CASTTFDRTLGYTF	TGTGCCAGCACCACGTTCGACAGGACTCTTGGCTACACCTTC
-	TRBD2	TRBV5-1	TRBJ2-1	CASSAIPGLENEQFF	TGCGCCAGCAGCGCGATACCGGGACTAGAAAATGAGCAGTTCTTC
-	-	TRBV12-3/TRBV12-4	TRBJ1-1	CASSGGANTEAFF	TGTGCCAGCAGTGGAGGAGCGAACACTGAAGCTTTCTTT
-	-	TRBV19	TRBJ2-7	CASSPPGDYEQYF	TGTGCCAGCTCTCCCCCGGGAGACTACGAGCAGTACTTC
-	-	TRBV7-8	TRBJ2-1	CASSSGARYEQFF	TGTGCCAGCAGTTCGGGAGCAAGGTATGAGCAGTTCTTC
-	-	TRBV3-1/TRBV3-2	TRBJ2-3	CASSQDFSGASTDTQYF	TGTGCCAGCAGCCAAGATTTCAGCGGTGCTAGCACAGATACGCAGTATTTT
-	TRBD1	TRBV27	TRBJ1-5	CASSKMTGLGNQPQHF	TGTGCCAGCAGTAAAATGACAGGGTTGGGCAATCAGCCCCAGCATTTT
-	TRBD2	TRBV29-1	TRBJ2-1	CSVRTSGRYNEQFF	TGCAGCGTGCGGACTAGCGGGAGGTACAATGAGCAGTTCTTC
-	-	TRBV24-1	TRBJ2-2	CATSDWGTGKNTGELFF	TGTGCCACCAGTGATTGGGGAACGGGAAAGAACACCGGGGAGCTGTTTTTT
-	TRBD2	TRBV15	TRBJ2-3	CATSPRTSGSTDTQYF	TGTGCCACCAGCCCACGGACTAGCGGGAGCACAGATACGCAGTATTTT
-	-	TRBV27	TRBJ2-7	CASGQDRTTYEQYF	TGTGCCAGCGGCCAAGACAGGACGACCTACGAGCAGTACTTC
-	-	TRBV29-1	TRBJ1-1	CSALGDSNTEAFF	TGCAGCGCCTTGGGCGACAGTAACACTGAAGCTTTCTTT
-	-	TRBV28	TRBJ2-3	CASSFESAGVSTDTQYF	TGTGCCAGCAGTTTTGAGTCGGCAGGGGTTAGCACAGATACGCAGTATTTT
-	-	TRBV3-1/TRBV3-2	TRBJ2-1	CASSQVPPSVSSYNEQFF	TGTGCCAGCAGCCAAGTGCCCCCTAGCGTCAGCTCCTACAATGAGCAGTTCTTC
-	TRBD2	TRBV7-8	TRBJ2-3	CASSPGLAVLYF	TGTGCCAGCAGCCCAGGACTAGCGGTTCTGTATTTT
-	TRBD2	TRBV28	TRBJ2-3	CASSLALAGEADTQYF	TGTGCCAGCAGTTTGGCTCTAGCGGGAGAGGCAGATACGCAGTATTTT
-	TRBD1	TRBV5-8	TRBJ2-1	CASSRQGSSYNEQFF	TGTGCCAGCAGCAGACAGGGGAGCTCCTACAATGAGCAGTTCTTC
-	-	TRBV7-6	TRBJ2-1	CASSLQGNEQFF	TGTGCCAGCAGCTTACAGGGCAATGAGCAGTTCTTC
-	TRBD1	TRBV27	TRBJ1-1	CASPTGGCTEAFF	TGTGCCAGCCCAACAGGGGGCTGCACTGAAGCTTTCTTT
-	-	TRBV6-2/TRBV6-3	TRBJ2-2	CASSSHMNTGELFF	TGTGCCAGCAGTTCTCACATGAACACCGGGGAGCTGTTTTTT
-	TRBD2	TRBV11-3	TRBJ2-1	CASSRTSGSSYNEQFF	TGTGCCAGCAGCCGGACTAGCGGGAGTTCCTACAATGAGCAGTTCTTC
once	TRBD2	TRBV7-3	TRBJ2-3	CASSLTSGNTDTQYF	TGTGCCAGCAGCCTGACTAGCGGGAACACAGATACGCAGTATTTT
-	-	TRBV20-1	TRBJ2-7	CSASAEGLSYEQYF	TGCAGTGCTAGTGCGGAGGGCCTGTCTTACGAGCAGTACTTC
-	TRBD1	TRBV19	TRBJ1-5	CASSISQGANQPQHF	TGTGCCAGTAGTATTTCCCAGGGGGCAAATCAGCCCCAGCATTTT
-	TRBD2	TRBV19	TRBJ2-1	CASSSPGLAGAGEQFF	TGTGCCAGTAGTTCACCGGGACTAGCGGGAGCAGGTGAGCAGTTCTTC
-	TRBD2	TRBV19	TRBJ2-1	CASNKLAGGPNEQFF	TGTGCCAGTAACAAACTAGCGGGAGGGCCTAATGAGCAGTTCTTC
-	-	TRBV7-3	TRBJ1-1	CASSPGLMNTEAFF	TGTGCCAGCAGCCCGGGACTTATGAACACTGAAGCTTTCTTT
-	-	TRBV19	TRBJ2-3	CASSIDQGVAGNTDTQYF	TGTGCCAGTAGTATAGATCAGGGGGTAGCGGGAAACACAGATACGCAGTATTTT
-	-	TRBV6-1	TRBJ2-7	CASSEGGRSSYEQYF	TGTGCCAGCAGTGAAGGTGGGAGGAGCTCCTACGAGCAGTACTTC
-	TRBD2	TRBV6-2/TRBV6-3	TRBJ2-2	CASSVTSGGTGELFF	TGTGCCAGCAGCGTGACTAGCGGGGGAACCGGGGAGCTGTTTTTT
-	TRBD2	TRBV5-3	TRBJ2-1	CARSPGLVAYNEQFF	TGTGCCAGAAGCCCCGGACTAGTGGCCTACAATGAGCAGTTCTTC
once	-	TRBV29-1	TRBJ2-7	CSVVRESYEQYF	TGCAGCGTTGTGCGGGAAAGCTACGAGCAGTACTTC
-	TRBD1	TRBV7-2	TRBJ2-2	CASSSRPGQGNTGELFF	TGTGCCAGCAGCTCCCGTCCGGGACAGGGCAACACCGGGGAGCTGTTTTTT
few	-	TRBV4-1	TRBJ2-3	CASSQVSSTDTQYF	TGCGCCAGCAGCCAAGTTAGTTCCACAGATACGCAGTATTTT
-	-	TRBV19	TRBJ1-5	CASRGGNQPQHF	TGTGCCAGTAGAGGGGGTAATCAGCCCCAGCATTTT
-	-	TRBV7-6	TRBJ2-5	CASRRMETQYF	TGTGCCAGCAGGCGCATGGAGACCCAGTACTTC
-	-	TRBV18	TRBJ2-5	CASSPTGTEETQYF	TGTGCCAGCTCACCGACAGGTACCGAAGAGACCCAGTACTTC
-	TRBD1	TRBV28	TRBJ2-1	CASSSSGTGDYNEQFF	TGTGCCAGCAGTTCCTCCGGGACAGGGGACTACAATGAGCAGTTCTTC
many	-	TRBV7-6	TRBJ2-7	CASSGPRKGPNTYEQYF	TGTGCCAGCAGCGGACCCCGGAAGGGGCCGAACACCTACGAGCAGTACTTC